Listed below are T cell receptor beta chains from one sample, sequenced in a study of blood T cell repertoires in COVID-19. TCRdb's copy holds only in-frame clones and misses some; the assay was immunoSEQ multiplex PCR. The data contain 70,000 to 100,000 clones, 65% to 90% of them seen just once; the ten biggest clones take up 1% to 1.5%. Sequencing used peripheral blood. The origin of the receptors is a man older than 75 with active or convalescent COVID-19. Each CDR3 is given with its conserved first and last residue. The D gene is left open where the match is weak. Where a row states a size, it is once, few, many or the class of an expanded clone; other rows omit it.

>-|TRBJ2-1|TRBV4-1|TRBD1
TGCGCCAGCAGCCGGGAAGGGGTCACAGGGGCGAACAATGAGCAGTTCTTC
CASSREGVTGANNEQFF
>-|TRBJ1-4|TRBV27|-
TGTGCCAGCAAACGGGTCCCCAGAGCAACTAATGAAAAACTGTTTTTT
CASKRVPRATNEKLFF
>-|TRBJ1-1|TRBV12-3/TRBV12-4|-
TGTGCCACACGGGGGAGTCCTAATGCTGAAGCTTTCTTT
CATRGSPNAEAFF
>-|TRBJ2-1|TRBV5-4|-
TGTGCCAGCAGCTTGGCCGCGGTGAGAATTAATGAGCAGTTCTTC
CASSLAAVRINEQFF
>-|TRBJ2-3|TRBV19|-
TGTGCCACCCAGAGAGGGCGTGGAGTCACAGATACGCAGTATTTT
CATQRGRGVTDTQYF
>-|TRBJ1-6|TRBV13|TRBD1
TGTGCCAGCAGCTCCGACAGGGTAGATGGTTCACCCCTCCACTTT
CASSSDRVDGSPLHF
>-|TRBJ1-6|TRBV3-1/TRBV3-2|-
TGTGCCAGCAGCCAAGTAGGGCCGGGAGTAAATTCACCCCTCCACTTT
CASSQVGPGVNSPLHF
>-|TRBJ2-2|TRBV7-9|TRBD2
TGTGCCAGCAGCCAGAGACTAGCGGAGAACACCGGGGAGCTGTTTTTT
CASSQRLAENTGELFF
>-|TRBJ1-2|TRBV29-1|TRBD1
TGCAGCGTTACCGGGACAGGGAACGACTATGGCTACACCTTC
CSVTGTGNDYGYTF
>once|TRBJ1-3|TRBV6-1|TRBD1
TGTGCCAGCAGTGAGTCGACAGGGGCCGGTGGCACCATATATTTT
CASSESTGAGGTIYF
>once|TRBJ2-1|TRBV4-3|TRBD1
TGCGCCAGCAGCCAGAGACAGGGTGCCTACAATGAGCAGTTCTTC
CASSQRQGAYNEQFF
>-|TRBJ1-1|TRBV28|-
TGTGCCAGCAGTTTGACAGTGAACACTGAAGCTTTCTTT
CASSLTVNTEAFF
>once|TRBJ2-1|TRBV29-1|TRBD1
TGCAGCGTTGATTACCGGACAGGGATCTACAATGAGCAGTTCTTC
CSVDYRTGIYNEQFF
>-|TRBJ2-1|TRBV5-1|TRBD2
TGCGCCAGCAGGGATAGCGGGAGCTACAATGAGCAGTTCTTC
CASRDSGSYNEQFF
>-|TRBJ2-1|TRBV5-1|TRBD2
TGCGCCAGCAGCTTTATACCCGGGACTAGCGGGGGCAATGAGCAGTTCTTC
CASSFIPGTSGGNEQFF
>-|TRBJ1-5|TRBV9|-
TGTGCCAGCAGCCCCACGGCAGGGTTAGGGGGGGAGCCCCAGCATTTT
CASSPTAGLGGEPQHF
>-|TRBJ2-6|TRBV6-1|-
TGTGCCAGTCGATCAGTGCCTGGGGCCAACGTCCTGACTTTC
CASRSVPGANVLTF
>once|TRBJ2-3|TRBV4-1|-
TGCGCCAGCAGCCTACTGCCCCGTCCCGCCACAGATACGCAGTATTTT
CASSLLPRPATDTQYF
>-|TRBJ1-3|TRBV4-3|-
TGCGCCAGCAGCAACAGGGTCTCTGGAAACACCATATATTTT
CASSNRVSGNTIYF
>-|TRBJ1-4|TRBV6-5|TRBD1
TGTGCCAGCAGTCCGGGACAGGGGAGCGGTGAAAAACTGTTTTTT
CASSPGQGSGEKLFF
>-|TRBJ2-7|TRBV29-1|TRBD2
TGCAGCGTTGTACTAGCGGGAGCGGGGTACTTC
CSVVLAGAGYF
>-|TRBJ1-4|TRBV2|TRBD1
TGTGCCAGCAAAAGTAACGGACAGGGAAATGAAAAACTGTTTTTT
CASKSNGQGNEKLFF
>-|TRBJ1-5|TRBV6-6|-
TGTGCCAGCAGCCGGGACATGGGGCCGGCCAAGCCCCAGCATTTT
CASSRDMGPAKPQHF
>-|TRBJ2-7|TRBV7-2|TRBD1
TGTGCCAGCAGCTACGCCGGGACAGGGAACAACGAGCAGTACTTC
CASSYAGTGNNEQYF
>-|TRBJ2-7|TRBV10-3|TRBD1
TGTGCCATCAGTGGGGGACAGGGGGGTTCACGGCGGTCCCCCGGTTACGAGCAGTACTTC
CAISGGQGGSRRSPGYEQYF
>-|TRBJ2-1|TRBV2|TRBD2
TGTGCCAGCAGCTGGACTAGCGGGAGTCACAATGAGCAGTTCTTC
CASSWTSGSHNEQFF
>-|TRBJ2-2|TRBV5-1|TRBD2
TGCGCCAGCAGCCCGGGACTAGCGGGAGACACCGGGGAGCTGTTTTTT
CASSPGLAGDTGELFF
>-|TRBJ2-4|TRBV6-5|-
TGTGCCAGCAAAAACAGAGACAAAAACATTCAGTACTTC
CASKNRDKNIQYF
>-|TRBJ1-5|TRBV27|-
TGTGCCAGCAGTTTAAATTATAATCAGCCCCAGCATTTT
CASSLNYNQPQHF
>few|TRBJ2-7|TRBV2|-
TGTGCCAGCAGTGAAGGTCCCGGCTACGAGCAGTACTTC
CASSEGPGYEQYF
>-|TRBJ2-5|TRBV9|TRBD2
TGTGCCAGCAGCGTAGAAGCGGGAGTCGGAGAGACCCAGTACTTC
CASSVEAGVGETQYF
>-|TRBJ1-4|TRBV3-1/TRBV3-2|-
TGTGCCACCGGATCGAGGGGGAAGAAACTGTTTTTT
CATGSRGKKLFF
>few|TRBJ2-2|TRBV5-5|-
TGTGCCAGCAGCTACCATTTAGCAGCATCCGGGGAGCTGTTTTTT
CASSYHLAASGELFF
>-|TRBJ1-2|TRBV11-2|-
TGTGCCAGCAGCGGCCCGGGGGGAGGCTACACCTTC
CASSGPGGGYTF
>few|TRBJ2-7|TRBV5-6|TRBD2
TGTGCCAGCAGCATTGTTAGCGGGATGTACGAGCAGTACTTC
CASSIVSGMYEQYF
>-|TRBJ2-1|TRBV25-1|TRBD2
TGTGCCAGCAGTGATGCCCGCGGACTAGCGGGAAGAAATGAGCAGTTCTTC
CASSDARGLAGRNEQFF
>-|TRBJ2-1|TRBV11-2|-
TGTGCCAGCAGCTTAGGACTCAATGAGCAGTTCTTC
CASSLGLNEQFF
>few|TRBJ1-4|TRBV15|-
TGTGCCACCAGCCTTGGCGGAAGGACTAATGAAAAACTGTTTTTT
CATSLGGRTNEKLFF
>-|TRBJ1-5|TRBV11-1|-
TGTGCCAGCAGCGCGGGGGGGGATCAGCCCCAGCATTTT
CASSAGGDQPQHF
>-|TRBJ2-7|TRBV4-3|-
TGCGCCAGCAGCCAAGATCTCGCAGGCCTCTACGAGCAGTACTTC
CASSQDLAGLYEQYF
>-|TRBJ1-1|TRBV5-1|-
TGCGCCAGCAGCCCAGGTCACACTAACACTGAAGCTTTCTTT
CASSPGHTNTEAFF
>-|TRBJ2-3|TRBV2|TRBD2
TGTGCCACGGGCTTCGTGACTAGCGGGAGCACAGATACGCAGTATTTT
CATGFVTSGSTDTQYF
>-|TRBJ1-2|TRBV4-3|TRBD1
TGCGCCAGCAGCCAAGCTTCCCGGACAGGGAACTATGGCTACACCTTC
CASSQASRTGNYGYTF